These 20 T cell receptor beta chains share one sample of origin, sequenced in a study of beta chain features in type 1 diabetes. All of the isolated RNA was reverse transcribed, so expressed TCRB transcripts were sequenced. Data came from immunoSEQ multiplex PCR; TCRdb stores just in-frame clones and leaves some out. The sample consists of 600,000 to 650,000 clones, less than 20% of them appearing once. What was sequenced was naive CD4+ T cells from blood. Receptor source: a man aged 18-30 years in good health.

The V and J genes are TRBV29-1 and TRBJ1-1, with TRBD1 matching over 7 bases. Trimming took 4 bases from V and 0 from J; bases not matched to a gene: 2. Germline CDR1 is SQVTM and CDR2 is ANQGSEA. The CDR3 spans 13 residues. The CDR3 nucleotides are TGCAGCGTTGGGACAGGCGTGAACACTGAAGCTTTCTTT. It yields the protein CSVGTGVNTEAFF.

The V call is TRBV18, the J call TRBJ2-1, with TRBD2 identical over 14 bases. Germline CDR1 is KGHSH and CDR2 is LQKENI. The trim removed 3 bases at V and 6 bases at J, leaving 7 bases unmatched. The CDR3 extends over 17 amino acids. The CDR3 region has the DNA TGTGCCAGCTCACCCCGAGGACTAGCGGGGGGTACCAATGAGCAGTTCTTC. Translation gives CASSPRGLAGGTNEQFF.

This chain links TRBV9 with TRBJ2-3; 10 nucleotides match TRBD2. This CDR3 is 18 amino acids long. Germline-derived CDR1 and CDR2 are SGDLS and YYNGEE. J lost 0 bases, V lost 0 bases, and 7 bases had no gene match. CDR3 sequence: CASSVGLAGVPSTDTQYF. The CDR3 region has the DNA TGTGCCAGCAGCGTAGGCCTAGCGGGAGTGCCTAGCACAGATACGCAGTATTTT.

This clone was seen a handful of times. This chain uses TRBV7-2 with TRBJ2-1; no definite D call. Germline lookup yields CDR1 SGHTA and CDR2 FQGNSA. The CDR3 covers 16 residues. With 1 base removed from V and 0 bases from J, the gap between germline ends came to 10 bases. In DNA form, the CDR3 reads TGTGCCAGCAGCTTAGTACCGCTGAGCTCCTACAATGAGCAGTTCTTC. This sequence encodes CASSLVPLSSYNEQFF. The variable domain in full, with the rest retrieved from reference TRBV7-2 and TRBJ2-1, is GAGVSQSPSNKVTEKGKDVELRCDPISGHTALYWYRQSLGQGLEFLIYFQGNSAPDKSGLPSDRFSAERTGGSVSTLTIQRTQQEDSAVYLCASSLVPLSSYNEQFFGPGTRLTVL.

The genes are TRBV2 and TRBJ2-5; D is unresolved. The CDR3 is made up of 12 amino acids. The germline V and J ends were trimmed by 2 bases and 8 bases, with 9 bases remaining between them. The germline V gene has CDR1 SNHLY and CDR2 FYNNEI. Here the CDR3 DNA reads TGTGCCAGCAGTGAAAACCCGGAAACCCAGTACTTC. It is translated as CASSENPETQYF.

The chain has TRBV29-1 and TRBJ2-2; 9 nucleotides match TRBD1. Germline CDR1 and CDR2: SQVTM and ANQGSEA. The CDR3 has 17 amino acids. V was clipped by 1 base and J by 1 base; unmatched bases: 7. CDR3 amino acids: CSVEGGQGSKNTGELFF. The CDR3 region has the DNA TGCAGCGTTGAAGGAGGACAGGGGTCCAAGAACACCGGGGAGCTGTTTTTT.

This clone was counted many times. The chain joins TRBV14 to TRBJ2-1, with 9 positions matching TRBD1. Germline lookup yields CDR1 SGHDN and CDR2 FVKESK. V shed 6 bases and J 8 bases; nucleotides not matched to a gene: 11. The CDR3 extends over 15 amino acids. CDR3 loop: CASREPGQGNDEQFF. CDR3 sequence (DNA): TGTGCCAGCAGAGAACCGGGACAGGGTAACGATGAGCAGTTCTTC.

This rearrangement joins TRBV7-2 to TRBJ1-4; 8 positions agree with TRBD1. V lost 1 base, J lost 4 bases, and 5 bases stayed unmatched. The germline V gene encodes CDR1 SGHTA and CDR2 FQGNSA. CDR3 size: 16 residues. CDR3 loop: CASSLVWGQDNEKLFF. CDR3 sequence (DNA): TGTGCCAGCAGCTTAGTTTGGGGACAGGATAATGAAAAACTGTTTTTT.

This chain uses TRBV9 with TRBJ2-2; D is possibly TRBD1 (5 bases). Trimming removed 2 bases at V and 5 bases at J, with 10 bases between. There are 14 residues in the CDR3. In germline, CDR1 is SGDLS, CDR2 YYNGEE. CDR3 sequence: CASSVPTDTGELFF. In DNA, the CDR3 is TGTGCCAGCAGCGTCCCGACAGATACCGGGGAGCTGTTTTTT. The full variable domain, its missing parts supplied by reference TRBV9 and TRBJ2-2, is DSGVTQTPKHLITATGQRVTLRCSPRSGDLSVYWYQQSLDQGLQFLIQYYNGEERAKGNILERFSAQQFPDLHSELNLSSLELGDSALYFCASSVPTDTGELFFGEGSRLTVL.

This clone was observed a handful of times. This sequence joins TRBV4-1 and TRBJ1-2; no clear D gene. The germline V and J ends were trimmed by 3 bases and 2 bases, with 4 bases remaining between them. This CDR3 region has 12 residues. Germline V gene data show CDR1 as MGHRA and CDR2 as YSYEKL. Here the CDR3 DNA reads TGCGCCAGCAGCCAGGGAAACTATGGCTACACCTTC. Translating it yields CASSQGNYGYTF.

This clone occurred a few times. Distinct nucleotide sequences in the sample also encode this CDR3. The rearrangement links TRBV7-9 to TRBJ2-1; D possibly corresponds to TRBD2 (7 bases). The germline V and J ends were trimmed by 5 bases and 4 bases, with 15 bases remaining between them. The CDR3 runs 15 residues. Germline V gene sequence: CDR1 SEHNR, CDR2 FQNEAQ (reference sequence). CDR3 region: CASSPRGGAYNEQFF. The CDR3, as DNA: TGTGCCAGCAGCCCACGCGGGGGCGCTTACAATGAGCAGTTCTTC.

About this clone itself: An end of the junction differs from the germline gene, which may be a read error. The same CDR3 also results from other DNA sequences found in this sample. This chain connects TRBV14 to TRBJ1-1; possible D gene TRBD1, 6 bases. Germline V gene data show CDR1 as SGHDN and CDR2 as FVKESK. The CDR3 is 14 amino acids. The CDR3 protein is CASSPRGGSAEAFF. DNA for the CDR3: TGTGCCAGCAGCCCCAGAGGGGGTTCGGCTGAAGCCTTCTTT.

The rearrangement uses TRBV18 and TRBJ1-2, with 8 bases identical to TRBD1. J was trimmed by 4 bases and V by 5 bases; bases with no gene match: 9. The germline CDR1 and CDR2 sequences are KGHSH and LQKENI. CDR3 length: 15 amino acids. The CDR3 nucleotides read TGTGCCAGCTCAGCCGGGACAGGCGGCACCTATGGCTACACCTTC. It encodes CASSAGTGGTYGYTF. The complete variable domain, with remaining parts taken from reference TRBV18 and TRBJ1-2, reads NAGVMQNPRHLVRRRGQEARLRCSPMKGHSHVYWYRQLPEEGLKFMVYLQKENIIDESGMPKERFSAEFPKEGPSILRIQQVVRGDSAAYFCASSAGTGGTYGYTFGSGTRLTVV.

V and J are TRBV7-8 and TRBJ2-4; D ambiguous. The CDR3 totals 16 residues. The germline V and J ends were trimmed by 0 bases and 0 bases, with 9 bases remaining between them. Per germline, CDR1 SGHVS and CDR2 FQNEAQ. The DNA for the CDR3 is TGTGCCAGCAGCTTAGCTGGAGCCCTAGCCAAAAACATTCAGTACTTC. Translation gives CASSLAGALAKNIQYF.

This clone was seen only a few times. The chain is built from TRBV27 and TRBJ2-1; D ambiguous. In germline, CDR1 is MNHEY, CDR2 SMNVEV (reference sequence). The CDR3 length is 14 residues. The V end was cut by 3 bases, the J end by 6 bases, with 12 bases between. The CDR3 is CASSFGYSGNEQFF. The CDR3 DNA reads as TGTGCCAGCAGTTTCGGGTATTCGGGCAATGAGCAGTTCTTC.

The sample holds a few counts of this clone. The chain recombines TRBV25-1 with TRBJ2-3; unclear D gene. The CDR3 contains 14 residues. V gave up 5 bases and J gave up 5 bases, with 14 bases separating them. The germline V gene has CDR1 MGHDK and CDR2 SYGVNS. The CDR3 loop is CASSPSTSLDTQYF. CDR3 DNA sequence: TGTGCCAGCAGTCCATCCACAAGTCTAGATACGCAGTATTTT.

The genes are TRBV7-2 and TRBJ2-7; 7 positions agree with TRBD2. Germline-derived CDR1 and CDR2 are SGHTA and FQGNSA. The CDR3 spans 15 residues. After removal of 2 bases from V and 0 bases from J, the junction contained 4 bases not matched to a gene. The CDR3: CASSLRASGSYEQYF. CDR3 DNA: TGTGCCAGCAGCTTAAGGGCTAGCGGCTCCTACGAGCAGTACTTC.

The rearrangement uses TRBV14 and TRBJ2-1, with TRBD2 matching 12 bases. The CDR3 loop spans 15 amino acids. Per germline, CDR1 SGHDN and CDR2 FVKESK. Unmatched junction bases numbered 2, after V lost 1 base and J lost 7 bases. Written as DNA, the CDR3 is TGTGCCAGCAGCCAAGGACTAGCGGGAGTGAATGAGCAGTTCTTC. Its protein is CASSQGLAGVNEQFF.

J is TRBJ1-1 and V is TRBV2; D gene unclear. V dropped 7 bases and J dropped 7 bases, with 16 bases sitting between them. CDR3 length equals 13 residues. Germline V CDR1 and CDR2: SNHLY, FYNNEI. The CDR3: CASTPEAVGEAFF. The CDR3, as DNA: TGTGCCAGCACGCCCGAGGCGGTAGGTGAAGCTTTCTTT. Using reference TRBV2 and TRBJ1-1 for the parts outside the CDR3, the full variable domain is EPEVTQTPSHQVTQMGQEVILRCVPISNHLYFYWYRQILGQKVEFLVSFYNNEISEKSEIFDDQFSVERPDGSNFTLKIRSTKLEDSAMYFCASTPEAVGEAFFGQGTRLTVV.

The chain is built from TRBV2 and TRBJ1-5, with a weak D call TRBD1 (5 bases). Per the germline V gene, CDR1 is SNHLY and CDR2 is FYNNEI. V was cut by 6 bases and J by 7 bases, with 19 bases left in between. CDR3 size: 15 residues. In DNA form, the CDR3 reads TGTGCCAGCAGCGCGGGGACCGCTCAGGGCCAGCCCCAGCATTTT. Protein sequence: CASSAGTAQGQPQHF.